This passage covers 4 T cell receptor beta chains from one sample sequenced in a study of blood T cell repertoires in COVID-19 (TCRdb year 2020). Receptor amplification or capture employed the immunoSEQ multiplex PCR assay. In its TCRdb copy, this immuneACCESS table keeps in-frame sequences only and misses some clones. Where compared with another copy, unresolved V genes explain less than half of these, and the others have no known cause. This sample is represented by 250,000 to 300,000 clones; 89% of them were singletons. The ten largest clonotypes hold about 2% of the sample. The source material was PBMCs or T cells enriched from blood (not recorded which). The source is a woman in her sixties or seventies who had recovered from COVID-19.

The chain links TRBV5-1 to TRBJ2-2, with TRBD1 matching 9 bases. This CDR3 has 17 residues. V lost 1 base to trimming and J lost 3 bases; unmatched junction nucleotides: 7. Germline CDR1 is SGHRS and CDR2 is YFSETQ. CDR3 DNA: TGCGCCAGCAGCTTGACTCCGGGACAGGGTTACACCGGGGAGCTGTTTTTT. Translating it yields CASSLTPGQGYTGELFF.

The rearrangement uses TRBV18 and TRBJ2-1; the match to TRBD2 covers 10 bases. The CDR3 spans 15 residues. Trimming removed 5 bases from V and 1 base from J; junction bases left unmatched: 2. Germline CDR1 and CDR2: KGHSH and LQKENI. The CDR3: CASSGTSESYNEQFF. The CDR3 coding sequence is TGTGCCAGCTCAGGGACTAGCGAGTCCTACAATGAGCAGTTCTTC.

The V and J genes are TRBV2 and TRBJ1-1, with 7 bases lining up with TRBD1. V trimming: 6 bases; J trimming: 1 base; junction bases outside the gene matches: 5. Germline CDR1 and CDR2: SNHLY and FYNNEI. This CDR3 has 14 amino acids. For the CDR3, the DNA is TGTGCCAGCAGGACGGGACAGAGGAACACTGAAGCTTTCTTT. This translates into CASRTGQRNTEAFF.

The genes are TRBV2 and TRBJ2-1, with D tentatively TRBD2 (5 bases). Deletions cut 6 bases from V and 4 bases from J, with 10 bases between. Germline V gives CDR1 SNHLY, CDR2 FYNNEI. This CDR3 comprises 13 residues. The CDR3, as DNA: TGTGCCAGCAGCTTCGGACTGTACAATGAGCAGTTCTTC. This encodes CASSFGLYNEQFF.